A single sample is the source of the 18 T cell receptor beta chains below, sequenced in a study of T cell responses to AZD1222 COVID-19 vaccine. This table comes from immunoSEQ multiplex PCR, and its TCRdb copy is limited to in-frame clones, with some not included. The profile shows approximately 150,000 clones, more than 90% of them singletons. The input for sequencing was peripheral blood, taken 28 days after the second AZD1222 dose. The receptors shown here come from an adult who received the AZD1222 COVID-19 vaccine.

The rearrangement links TRBV4-3 to TRBJ2-1; perhaps TRBD2 as D (5 bases). The CDR3 covers 16 residues. Germline V CDR1 and CDR2: LGHNA, YSLEER. Trimming shortened V by 0 bases and J by 2 bases, and 11 bases separated the two germline ends. The CDR3 loop reads CASSQDWGSAYNEQFF. Here the CDR3 DNA reads TGCGCCAGCAGCCAAGATTGGGGTAGCGCCTACAATGAGCAGTTCTTC.

This rearrangement joins TRBV10-3 to TRBJ1-5; TRBD1 agrees at 9 bases. Germline CDR1 is ENHRY and CDR2 is SYGVKD. The CDR3 contains 14 residues. V lost 3 bases, J lost 7 bases, and 4 bases stayed unmatched. CDR3 in DNA: TGTGCCATCAGTGATGACAGGGGGGGCCAGCCCCAGCATTTT. It encodes CAISDDRGGQPQHF.

J is TRBJ2-2 and V is TRBV19, with D maybe TRBD2 (5 bases). The CDR3 loop spans 12 amino acids. V was pared by 6 bases and J by 6 bases, with 8 bases between. Germline V gene sequence: CDR1 LNHDA, CDR2 SQIVND (reference sequence). The CDR3 DNA sequence: TGTGCCAGTAGCGTCGGGGCCGGGGAGCTGTTTTTT. Translated: CASSVGAGELFF.

This clone was detected once. This chain uses TRBV5-1 with TRBJ2-2; 11 bases are shared with TRBD2. J was trimmed by 4 bases and V by 4 bases; bases with no gene match: 6. The germline CDR1 and CDR2 sequences are SGHRS and YFSETQ. The CDR3 runs 16 residues. This CDR3 is CASSRTGTSGTGELFF. The CDR3 bases are TGCGCCAGCAGCCGCACAGGGACTAGCGGCACCGGGGAGCTGTTTTTT.

This clone was observed a few times. The CDR3 coding sequence is TGTGCCAGCCATTCGACCGGACTGAACACTGAAGCTTTCTTT. This translates into CASHSTGLNTEAFF. The genes are TRBV5-4 and TRBJ1-1; D remains unclear. The V gene's germline CDR1 is SGHNT and CDR2 YYREEE (reference sequence). CDR3 length: 14 amino acids. Trimming stripped 7 bases from V and 0 bases from J, with 13 bases between.

The gene calls are TRBV30 and TRBJ2-2; 8 bases align to TRBD1. Trimming removed 2 bases from V and 6 bases from J; junction bases left unmatched: 2. Germline CDR1 reads GTSNPN; CDR2 reads SVGIG (reference sequence). The CDR3 runs to 13 residues. This CDR3 is CAWSQQGAGELFF. The CDR3 nucleotides are TGTGCCTGGAGTCAACAGGGGGCCGGGGAGCTGTTTTTT.

This clone was recorded only once. J is TRBJ2-1 and V is TRBV11-3; 9 bases are shared with TRBD1. Looked up from germline, CDR1 is SGHNT and CDR2 is YENEEA. V lost 1 base, J lost 8 bases, and 9 bases stayed unmatched. The CDR3 totals 16 residues. The CDR3 spells CASSLGGTGLGYEQFF. The CDR3 DNA reads as TGTGCCAGCAGCTTAGGTGGGACAGGGCTAGGCTATGAGCAGTTCTTC.

The rearrangement uses TRBV10-3 and TRBJ2-2; 7 nucleotides line up with TRBD1. The CDR3 is 16 residues long. Germline V gene lookup returns CDR1 ENHRY and CDR2 SYGVKD. With V trimmed by 0 bases and J by 4 bases, 5 bases remained unmatched. CDR3 region: CAISESNRGSTGELFF. The CDR3 bases are TGTGCCATCAGTGAGTCGAACAGGGGCAGCACCGGGGAGCTGTTTTTT.

The V call is TRBV19, the J call TRBJ1-5, with unresolved D. The CDR3 consists of 15 residues. V lost 1 base and J 0 bases, leaving 7 bases between the germline ends. Germline V CDR1 and CDR2: LNHDA, SQIVND (reference sequence). The CDR3 reads CASSIGSNSNQPQHF. The DNA of the CDR3 is TGTGCCAGTAGTATAGGCTCGAATAGCAATCAGCCCCAGCATTTT.

The chain links TRBV7-9 to TRBJ1-4; D gene unclear. Per the germline V gene, CDR1 is SEHNR and CDR2 is FQNEAQ (reference sequence). The CDR3 sequence is 13 residues long. Deletions cut 4 bases from V and 1 base from J, with 4 bases between. CDR3 residues: CASSSLTNEKLFF. CDR3 nucleotide sequence: TGTGCCAGCAGCTCCCTAACTAATGAAAAACTGTTTTTT.

The chain carries TRBV3-1 (or the pseudogene TRBV3-2) and TRBJ1-2; no definite D call. Trimming removed 2 bases at V and 4 bases at J, with 23 bases between. The CDR3 spans 18 residues. Per the germline V gene, CDR1 is LGHDT and CDR2 is YNNKEL (reference sequence). CDR3 nucleotides: TGTGCCAGCAGCCAATCGGGTCGAGGGCGGCGCGGCGGCTATGGCTACACCTTC. Translated: CASSQSGRGRRGGYGYTF.

This sequence joins TRBV7-2 and TRBJ2-3; 12 nucleotides match TRBD2. The CDR3 is 18 amino acids. With 5 bases clipped from V and 8 bases from J, the junction kept 17 bases outside the gene matches. Germline V CDR1 and CDR2: SGHTA, FQGNSA. The CDR3 loop is CASSPQRGLAGGQSTQYF. CDR3 coding DNA: TGTGCCAGCAGCCCCCAAAGGGGCCTAGCGGGAGGGCAAAGTACGCAGTATTTT.

The chain uses TRBV19 and TRBJ1-2; tentatively, D is TRBD1 (6 bases). V was trimmed by 11 bases and J by 5 bases, leaving 15 bases between them. This CDR3 spans 12 amino acids. Looked up from germline, CDR1 is LNHDA and CDR2 is SQIVND (reference sequence). For the CDR3, the DNA is TGTGCCGGCCGGGACAATCTTTATGGCTACACCTTC. It codes for CAGRDNLYGYTF. The full variable domain, with the rest looked up from reference TRBV19 and TRBJ1-2, is DGGITQSPKYLFRKEGQNVTLSCEQNLNHDAMYWYRQDPGQGLRLIYYSQIVNDFQKGDIAEGYSVSREKKESFPLTVTSAQKNPTAFYLCAGRDNLYGYTFGSGTRLTVV.

The rearrangement uses TRBV24-1 and TRBJ1-2; TRBD1 is a possible D gene (6 bases). This CDR3 spans 16 amino acids. Deletions cut 2 bases from V and 7 bases from J, with 19 bases between. The germline CDR1 and CDR2 sequences are KGHDR and SFDVKD. The CDR3 spells CATSDSSMTGALGYTF. The CDR3 DNA reads as TGTGCCACCAGTGATTCCTCTATGACGGGGGCGCTTGGCTACACCTTC.

In its sample, this clone was seen a few times. The rearrangement joins TRBV6-4 to TRBJ1-2, with 9 bases that match TRBD1. This CDR3 has 16 amino acids. The germline gives CDR1 MRHNA, CDR2 SNTAGT. Trimming took 4 bases from V and 4 from J; bases not matched to a gene: 10. The CDR3 sequence is CASSARTGGLGYGYTF. The CDR3, as DNA: TGTGCCAGCAGTGCCAGAACAGGGGGCCTGGGCTATGGCTACACCTTC.

V is TRBV7-6 and J is TRBJ2-1; TRBD1 matches at 10 bases. Germline V gene sequence: CDR1 SGHVS, CDR2 FNYEAQ. This CDR3 spans 18 amino acids. Trimming at V came to 0 bases and at J to 6 bases, leaving 11 bases not matched to a gene. This CDR3 reads CASSLAASGTGVVNEQFF. The CDR3 DNA reads as TGTGCCAGCAGCTTAGCGGCCTCTGGGACAGGGGTCGTCAATGAGCAGTTCTTC.

V usage is TRBV19 and J usage is TRBJ1-2; no firm D call. The ends were cut back, 3 bases at V and 8 bases at J, with 13 bases in the middle. The CDR3 consists of 13 residues. Germline-derived CDR1 and CDR2 are LNHDA and SQIVND (reference sequence). The CDR3 spells CASSIGPAEGYTF. DNA for the CDR3: TGTGCCAGTAGTATTGGGCCGGCCGAGGGCTACACCTTC.

This clone is labeled as medium-sized (0.01 to 0.1%). Distinct nucleotide sequences in the sample also encode this CDR3. The V and J genes are TRBV19 and TRBJ1-5; no definite D call. CDR1 is LNHDA and CDR2 is SQIVND in the germline V gene (reference sequence). V was shortened by 6 bases and J by 1 base, with 4 bases between the two germline ends. The CDR3 runs to 12 residues. The CDR3 is CASRVSNQPQHF. Written as DNA, the CDR3 is TGTGCCAGTAGAGTAAGCAATCAGCCCCAGCATTTT.